The rows below give T cell receptor beta chains drawn from one sample of a study of blood T cell repertoires in COVID-19. Libraries were prepared by immunoSEQ multiplex PCR; TCRdb keeps only in-frame clonotypes and omits some of them. The profile shows fewer than 200,000 clones, roughly four fifths of them singletons. Sequenced: peripheral blood. The receptors stem from a human donor in a cohort sampled during active COVID-19. Both conserved end residues are part of each CDR3. A D gene is named only where the DNA matches it firmly. Size values are once, few and many counts, or a class for expanded clones, and some rows have none.

NA	NA	TRBV12-3/TRBV12-4	TRBJ2-5	CASSLGEPGAQYF	TGTGCCAGCAGTTTAGGGGAACCGGGGGCCCAGTACTTC
TRBD1	once	TRBV4-3	TRBJ1-4	CASSFGTGQYNEKLFF	TGCGCCAGCAGCTTTGGGACAGGGCAATATAATGAAAAACTGTTTTTT
TRBD2	NA	TRBV7-2	TRBJ2-7	CASSLIAGGPYEQYF	TGTGCCAGCAGCCTAATAGCGGGAGGTCCCTACGAGCAGTACTTC
NA	NA	TRBV6-2/TRBV6-3	TRBJ2-7	CASSYSRGGGYYEQYF	TGTGCCAGCAGTTACTCGCGAGGAGGGGGCTACTACGAGCAGTACTTC
TRBD2	NA	TRBV15	TRBJ2-7	CATSREGGGYYEQYF	TGTGCCACCAGCAGAGAGGGGGGGGGATACTACGAGCAGTACTTC
NA	NA	TRBV6-5	TRBJ2-7	CASSYAGPYEQYF	TGTGCCAGCAGTTATGCAGGGCCCTACGAGCAGTACTTC
NA	NA	TRBV7-2	TRBJ2-7	CASSLAGGSQGTGSYEQYF	TGTGCCAGCAGCTTAGCAGGTGGCAGTCAGGGGACGGGTTCCTACGAGCAGTACTTC
NA	NA	TRBV27	TRBJ2-2	CASSHTGSPNTGELFF	TGTGCCAGCAGTCACACAGGGAGCCCCAACACCGGGGAGCTGTTTTTT
TRBD1	NA	TRBV9	TRBJ1-1	CASSARDRGRDTEAFF	TGTGCCAGCAGCGCCCGGGACAGGGGGCGAGACACTGAAGCTTTCTTT
TRBD1	NA	TRBV24-1	TRBJ2-7	CATSDEGTGGYEQYF	TGTGCCACCAGTGATGAAGGGACAGGGGGCTACGAGCAGTACTTC
NA	NA	TRBV19	TRBJ2-3	CASTALGDDADTQYF	TGTGCCAGTACCGCTCTAGGGGATGATGCAGATACGCAGTATTTT
TRBD1	NA	TRBV29-1	TRBJ2-7	CSVIRQGARGEQYF	TGCAGCGTTATACGACAGGGGGCAAGAGGGGAGCAGTACTTC
NA	NA	TRBV6-5	TRBJ1-2	CASSYPATGNYGYTF	TGTGCCAGCAGTTACCCTGCGACGGGTAACTATGGCTACACCTTC
TRBD1	NA	TRBV6-5	TRBJ1-2	CASSYQTGGRGYTF	TGTGCCAGCAGTTACCAGACAGGGGGTCGTGGCTACACCTTC
TRBD1	NA	TRBV5-4	TRBJ2-5	CASSFGTEETQYF	TGTGCCAGCAGCTTCGGGACAGAAGAGACCCAGTACTTC
NA	NA	TRBV3-1/TRBV3-2	TRBJ2-7	CASSQGPGPYEQYF	TGTGCCAGCAGCCAAGGGCCAGGGCCCTACGAGCAGTACTTC
TRBD2	NA	TRBV5-1	TRBJ2-1	CASSLRLAGGPYNEQFF	TGCGCCAGCAGCCTACGACTAGCGGGGGGGCCCTACAATGAGCAGTTCTTC
TRBD2	NA	TRBV7-6	TRBJ2-2	CASSSGLAAGELFF	TGTGCCAGCAGCTCGGGACTAGCGGCCGGGGAGCTGTTTTTT
TRBD1	NA	TRBV6-6	TRBJ1-5	CASWNGQGVSNQPQHF	TGTGCCAGCTGGAATGGCCAGGGGGTTAGCAATCAGCCCCAGCATTTT
NA	NA	TRBV15	TRBJ2-1	CATSVRGSSYNEQFF	TGTGCCACCAGCGTCAGGGGTAGCTCCTACAATGAGCAGTTCTTC
NA	NA	TRBV28	TRBJ1-6	CASSNTGNNSPLHF	TGTGCCAGCAGTAATACAGGGAATAATTCACCCCTCCACTTT
NA	NA	TRBV28	TRBJ1-2	CASSSPGEGANYGYTF	TGTGCCAGCAGTTCCCCTGGGGAGGGTGCGAACTATGGCTACACCTTC
TRBD1	once	TRBV15	TRBJ1-5	CATSRDPGGSQPQHF	TGTGCCACCAGCAGAGACCCAGGGGGAAGTCAGCCCCAGCATTTT
NA	NA	TRBV28	TRBJ1-5	CAILSPPGSGQPQHF	TGTGCCATCCTATCCCCCCCGGGGTCGGGCCAGCCCCAGCATTTT
NA	few	TRBV7-2	TRBJ1-5	CASSLAGGNQPQHF	TGTGCCAGCAGCTTAGCAGGGGGCAATCAGCCCCAGCATTTT
TRBD1	NA	TRBV11-1	TRBJ2-4	CASSSLDRGGNIQYF	TGTGCCAGCAGCTCACTCGACAGGGGCGGGAACATTCAGTACTTC
NA	NA	TRBV27	TRBJ1-3	CASSSSGVSGNTIYF	TGTGCCAGCAGTTCATCCGGGGTCTCTGGAAACACCATATATTTT
TRBD2	few	TRBV28	TRBJ2-7	CASLRSGSPHEQYF	TGTGCCAGCTTACGTAGCGGGAGCCCCCACGAGCAGTACTTC
TRBD1	NA	TRBV19	TRBJ2-7	CASSVPGQGTHEQYF	TGTGCCAGTAGTGTTCCGGGACAGGGAACCCACGAGCAGTACTTC
NA	NA	TRBV23-1	TRBJ2-5	CASSHINFQETQYF	TGCGCCAGCAGTCACATCAACTTCCAAGAGACCCAGTACTTC
TRBD1	few	TRBV5-1	TRBJ2-7	CASSLTGDYEQYF	TGCGCCAGCAGCTTAACAGGGGACTACGAGCAGTACTTC
NA	once	TRBV10-3	TRBJ2-1	CAISEPEKGNEQFF	TGTGCCATCTCGGAGCCGGAGAAAGGCAATGAGCAGTTCTTC
NA	NA	TRBV3-1/TRBV3-2	TRBJ2-5	CASSQVGSHQETQYF	TGTGCCAGCAGCCAAGTGGGGAGCCATCAAGAGACCCAGTACTTC
NA	NA	TRBV10-1	TRBJ2-5	CASSESAAQETQYF	TGCGCCAGCAGTGAGTCGGCGGCCCAAGAGACCCAGTACTTC
TRBD1	NA	TRBV18	TRBJ1-1	CASSPRTGGMGGYTEAFF	TGTGCCAGCTCACCACGGACAGGGGGTATGGGAGGGTACACTGAAGCTTTCTTT
NA	NA	TRBV6-5	TRBJ1-2	CASRSETANYGYTF	TGTGCCAGCAGAAGCGAGACAGCTAACTATGGCTACACCTTC
TRBD2	NA	TRBV7-2	TRBJ2-5	CASSLGGGGQETQYF	TGTGCCAGCAGCTTAGGCGGGGGGGGTCAAGAGACCCAGTACTTC
TRBD2	NA	TRBV20-1	TRBJ2-7	CSASVASGSYEQYF	TGCAGTGCTAGTGTAGCCAGCGGGAGCTACGAGCAGTACTTC
NA	NA	TRBV7-9	TRBJ1-2	CASSLEYGYGYTF	TGTGCCAGCAGCTTAGAGTACGGGTATGGCTACACCTTC
NA	NA	TRBV5-1	TRBJ1-4	CASSLWADEKLFF	TGCGCCAGCAGCTTGTGGGCCGATGAAAAACTGTTTTTT
NA	NA	TRBV11-3	TRBJ1-1	CASSLKGSTEAFF	TGTGCCAGCAGCTTAAAAGGGAGCACTGAAGCTTTCTTT
NA	NA	TRBV9	TRBJ1-3	CASSPFEGSGNTIYF	TGTGCCAGCAGCCCATTCGAGGGATCTGGAAACACCATATATTTT
NA	NA	TRBV27	TRBJ1-5	CASSPSGPGGQPQHF	TGTGCCAGCAGCCCCTCGGGACCGGGGGGTCAGCCCCAGCATTTT
TRBD1	many	TRBV27	TRBJ1-5	CANPRDSPNQPQHF	TGTGCCAACCCCCGGGACAGTCCAAATCAGCCCCAGCATTTT
TRBD1	NA	TRBV7-2	TRBJ1-3	CASSYDRGTGGNTIYF	TGTGCCAGCAGCTACGACAGGGGGACGGGGGGAAACACCATATATTTT
NA	NA	TRBV4-2	TRBJ1-2	CASSLIGGGGYTF	TGTGCCAGCAGCCTAATCGGCGGGGGTGGCTACACCTTC
TRBD1	NA	TRBV15	TRBJ2-6	CATSRGQGSGANVLTF	TGTGCCACCAGCAGAGGACAGGGCTCTGGGGCCAACGTCCTGACTTTC
NA	NA	TRBV7-3	TRBJ1-1	CASSLQGLNTEAFF	TGTGCCAGCAGCTTACAGGGTCTGAACACTGAAGCTTTCTTT
TRBD2	NA	TRBV19	TRBJ2-7	CASSAGTSGIRYEQYF	TGTGCCAGTAGTGCCGGGACTAGCGGCATCCGCTACGAGCAGTACTTC
TRBD2	NA	TRBV7-6	TRBJ2-2	CASSQRGLSNTGELFF	TGTGCCAGCAGCCAGCGGGGGCTCTCGAACACCGGGGAGCTGTTTTTT
NA	NA	TRBV2	TRBJ2-7	CASSPGLGNYEQYF	TGTGCCAGCTCGCCGGGACTTGGGAACTACGAGCAGTACTTC
NA	NA	TRBV25-1	TRBJ2-7	CATGAYEQYF	TGTGCCACCGGGGCCTACGAGCAGTACTTC
TRBD2	NA	TRBV28	TRBJ2-7	CASSWGLAVDEQYF	TGTGCCAGCAGTTGGGGACTAGCGGTCGACGAGCAGTACTTC
TRBD2	NA	TRBV6-5	TRBJ2-7	CASTDSGLAGEQYF	TGTGCCAGCACCGACTCCGGACTAGCCGGCGAGCAGTACTTC
TRBD1	NA	TRBV6-5	TRBJ1-1	CASSYLGQGPITEAFF	TGTGCCAGCAGTTACCTAGGACAGGGTCCGATAACTGAAGCTTTCTTT
NA	NA	TRBV6-2/TRBV6-3	TRBJ1-6	CASSYRGSNNSPLHF	TGTGCCAGCAGTTACAGGGGAAGTAATAATTCACCCCTCCACTTT